This T cell receptor (beta chain) comes out of a study of human T cells and chemical hapten exposure. This clonotype was detected ten times or more. The time point is: patch test 2, 6 weeks after DPC sensitization. Treatment indicated: therapeutic diphenylcyclopropenone sensitization with weekly scalp DPC. Non-pregnant alopecia patients aged 18 to 70, suitable for DPC therapy. The V segment lost 2 bases and the J segment 4 bases; nucleotides outside the gene matches: 3. From germline, CDR1 is LNHDA and CDR2 SQIVND (reference sequence). The CDR3 extends over 14 amino acids. Individual cDNA molecules (in the library) carried attached unique molecular identifiers. TCRdb fed the RACE reads into MiXCR, producing one record per CDR3 protein. The top ten hold 1% to 1.5% of the sample, which has tens of thousands of distinct CDR3 sequences, 6.6% seen once.

The TCR originated in a woman aged 30 to 39 with alopecia areata. Some clones in this sample may be carry-over from other donors' samples. This chain uses TRBV19 with TRBJ2-5; TRBD1 aligns across 8 bases. The specimen comprised whole blood, sampled in connection with sensitization to the hapten diphenylcyclopropenone (DPC). This CDR3 is CASSITGGRETQYF. The CDR3 DNA follows: TGTGCCAGTAGTATAACAGGGGGAAGAGAGACCCAGTACTTC.